This paragraph reports one TCR beta chain. Its antigen is still unknown. The patients sequenced had a carbamazepine-induced Stevens-Johnson syndrome or toxic epidermal necrolysis reaction. Blood repertoires came from a few Han Chinese and six or seven European CBZ-SJS/TEN patients. This sample was taken from a study of T cells in severe cutaneous drug reactions. As for the study in general: Blister fluid/cells and PBMC came from acute- or recovery-stage patients.

Libraries were made by iRepertoire multiplex PCR with TCR subtype-specific primers for bulk and single-cell sequencing. TCRdb reworked the multiplex PCR reads into one entry per CDR3 protein, no DNA. Its table lists over 1,000 distinct CDR3 sequences. The study's findings and limits: Carbamazepine-induced Stevens-Johnson syndrome or toxic epidermal necrolysis patients showed strongly raised TRBV12-4, 25% to 40% in blister cells and roughly 5% in PBMC.

The CDR3 has 16 amino acids. Per germline, CDR1 LGHNA and CDR2 YNFKEQ. This sequence joins TRBV4-2 and TRBJ2-7; TCRdb lists TRBD1, though no DNA is available to test this call. Input material: PBMCs. This clonotype was sampled from a human donor with a severe cutaneous adverse drug reaction. The CDR3 reads CASSQVGGGTTYEQYF.